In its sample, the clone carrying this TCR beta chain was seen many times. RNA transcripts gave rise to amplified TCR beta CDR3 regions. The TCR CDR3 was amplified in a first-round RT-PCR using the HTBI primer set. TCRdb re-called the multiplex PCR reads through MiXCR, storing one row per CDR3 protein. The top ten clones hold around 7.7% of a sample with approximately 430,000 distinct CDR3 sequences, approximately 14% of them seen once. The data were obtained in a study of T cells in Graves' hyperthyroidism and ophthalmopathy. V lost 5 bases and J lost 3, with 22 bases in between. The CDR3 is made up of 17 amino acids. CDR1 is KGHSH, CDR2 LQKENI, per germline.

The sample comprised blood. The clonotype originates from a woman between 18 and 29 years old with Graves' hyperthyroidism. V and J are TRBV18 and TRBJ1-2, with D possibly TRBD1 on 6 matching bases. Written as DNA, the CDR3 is TGTGCCAGCTCAACCTTCGTCCCCGGGGGCGGGGACTATGGCTACACCTTC. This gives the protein CASSTFVPGGGDYGYTF.